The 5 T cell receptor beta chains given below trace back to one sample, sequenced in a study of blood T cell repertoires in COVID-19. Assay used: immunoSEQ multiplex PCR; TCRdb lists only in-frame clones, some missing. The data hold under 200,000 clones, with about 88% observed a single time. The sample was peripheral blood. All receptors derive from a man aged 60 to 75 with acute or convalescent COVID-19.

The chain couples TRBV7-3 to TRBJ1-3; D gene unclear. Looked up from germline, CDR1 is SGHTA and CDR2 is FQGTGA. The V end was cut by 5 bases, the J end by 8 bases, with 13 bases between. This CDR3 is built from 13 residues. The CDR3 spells CASSQRRGDTIYF. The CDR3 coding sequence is TGTGCCAGCAGCCAAAGGCGGGGAGACACCATATATTTT.

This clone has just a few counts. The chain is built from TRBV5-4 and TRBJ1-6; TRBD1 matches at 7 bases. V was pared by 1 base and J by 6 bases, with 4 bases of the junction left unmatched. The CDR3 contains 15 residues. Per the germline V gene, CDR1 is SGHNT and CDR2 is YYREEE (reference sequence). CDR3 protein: CASSLSGGGNSPLHF. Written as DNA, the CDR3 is TGTGCCAGCAGCTTGTCAGGGGGAGGTAATTCACCCCTCCACTTT.

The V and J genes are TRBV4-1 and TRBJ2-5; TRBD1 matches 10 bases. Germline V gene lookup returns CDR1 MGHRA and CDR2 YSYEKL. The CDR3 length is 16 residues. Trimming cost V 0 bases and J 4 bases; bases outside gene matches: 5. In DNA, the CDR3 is TGCGCCAGCAGCCAAGACGGAGACAGGGGGCGAGAGACCCAGTACTTC. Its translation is CASSQDGDRGRETQYF.

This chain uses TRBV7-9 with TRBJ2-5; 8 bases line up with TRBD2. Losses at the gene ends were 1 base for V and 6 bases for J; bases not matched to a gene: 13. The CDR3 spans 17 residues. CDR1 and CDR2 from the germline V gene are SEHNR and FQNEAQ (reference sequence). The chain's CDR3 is CASSLVGDGRLAKTQYF. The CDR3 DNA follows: TGTGCCAGCAGCTTAGTTGGGGATGGTCGACTAGCGAAGACCCAGTACTTC.

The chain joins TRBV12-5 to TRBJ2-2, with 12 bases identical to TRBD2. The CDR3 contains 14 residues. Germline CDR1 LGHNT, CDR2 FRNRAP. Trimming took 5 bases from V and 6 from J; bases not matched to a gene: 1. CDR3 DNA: TGTGCTAGTGGTCCTAGCGGGAGGGCCGGGGAGCTGTTTTTT. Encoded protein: CASGPSGRAGELFF.